These 30 T cell receptor beta chains were sequenced from one sample in a study of cytomegalovirus exposure and HLA in healthy donors. Assay: immunoSEQ multiplex PCR; the TCRdb copy retains only in-frame clones and omits some. The top ten clones hold about 0.7% of a sample with 140,000 to 150,000 clones, approximately 90% of them seen once. Sequenced material: PBMCs. The receptors were sampled from a young man in good health and CMV-seronegative.

The rearrangement links TRBV19 to TRBJ2-1; 9 bases align to TRBD2. V gave up 7 bases and J gave up 1 base; unmatched junction bases: 8. Germline V gene sequence: CDR1 LNHDA, CDR2 SQIVND (reference sequence). This CDR3 is built from 16 residues. DNA for the CDR3: TGTGCCAGTAATAAGCGGGGGGAACCGTCCTACAATGAGCAGTTCTTC. As protein: CASNKRGEPSYNEQFF.

V is TRBV6-5 and J is TRBJ1-1; D remains ambiguous. The germline CDR1 and CDR2 sequences are MNHEY and SVGAGI. This CDR3 spans 14 amino acids. V was shortened by 6 bases and J by 0 bases, with 11 bases between the two germline ends. Written as DNA, the CDR3 is TGTGCCAGCAGGGTAAATACACTGAACACTGAAGCTTTCTTT. Amino acid sequence: CASRVNTLNTEAFF.

The gene calls are TRBV11-2 and TRBJ2-3; 13 bases agree with TRBD2. V was pared by 5 bases and J by 4 bases, with 3 bases of the junction left unmatched. CDR1 is SGHAT and CDR2 is FQNNGV in the germline V gene. The CDR3 totals 15 residues. The DNA of the CDR3 is TGTGCCAGCAGCCAACTAGCGGGGGGGTCAGATACGCAGTATTTT. It is translated as CASSQLAGGSDTQYF.

This clone was detected a few times. The rearrangement joins TRBV7-6 to TRBJ1-3; 9 bases align to TRBD1. The CDR3 totals 14 residues. The V gene end was trimmed by 7 bases and the J gene end by 7 bases; junction bases not matched to a gene: 8. Per germline, CDR1 SGHVS and CDR2 FNYEAQ. CDR3 bases: TGTGCCAGCACCGAGGGACAGGGAAGGAACACCATATATTTT. Its protein product is CASTEGQGRNTIYF.

There are a few counts of this clone. CDR3 sequence (DNA): TGTGCCAGCAGCTTGCAAAATCAGCCCCAGCATTTT. Translated: CASSLQNQPQHF. The chain combines TRBV5-6 with TRBJ1-5; D unresolved. This CDR3 region has 12 residues. Germline CDR1 SGHDT, CDR2 YYEEEE. V was pared by 1 base and J by 4 bases, with 3 bases between.

This clone was recorded only once. The rearrangement uses TRBV5-4 and TRBJ2-7, with TRBD2 matching 15 bases. The assigned J gene may be wrong: the sequence end matches TRBJ2-1 better. The CDR3 extends over 15 amino acids. Germline CDR1 reads SGHNT; CDR2 reads YYREEE (reference sequence). CDR3 sequence: CASSLGLAGGSEQFF. The CDR3 bases are TGTGCCAGCAGCCTGGGACTAGCGGGAGGTAGTGAGCAGTTCTTC.

DNA of the CDR3: TGTGCCAGTAGTGATACCGGAAGCGGGCCCTACAATGAGCAGTTCTTC. This encodes CASSDTGSGPYNEQFF. The chain joins TRBV19 to TRBJ2-1; perhaps TRBD2 as D (6 bases). This CDR3 contains 16 residues. V lost 5 bases and J lost 2, with 16 bases in between. Germline values: CDR1 LNHDA, CDR2 SQIVND (reference sequence).

The chain uses TRBV18 and TRBJ2-1, with TRBD1 identical over 10 bases. CDR1 is KGHSH and CDR2 is LQKENI in the germline V gene. J lost 8 bases, V lost 0 bases, and 4 bases had no gene match. CDR3 length: 15 amino acids. The CDR3 DNA reads as TGTGCCAGCTCACCACCGACAGGGGGCTGGGATGAGCAGTTCTTC. Its translation: CASSPPTGGWDEQFF.

The chain's CDR3 is CASSVGGTALPYQETQYF. CDR3 nucleotide sequence: TGTGCCAGCAGCGTAGGCGGGACCGCGTTACCTTACCAAGAGACCCAGTACTTC. The genes are TRBV9 and TRBJ2-5, with D perhaps TRBD2 (6 bases). V was clipped by 0 bases and J by 0 bases, with 18 bases between them. This CDR3 is built from 18 residues. Germline CDR1 SGDLS, CDR2 YYNGEE.

This clone showed up just once. The J gene is TRBJ2-1, the V gene TRBV6-4; 10 bases line up with TRBD1. The germline V gene has CDR1 MRHNA and CDR2 SNTAGT. The CDR3 is 13 amino acids. V shed 5 bases, J shed 11 bases, and the junction held 6 bases outside the gene matches. CDR3 DNA: TGTGCCAGCAGTCCTCTGGACAGGGGGAAGCAGTTCTTC. Translating it yields CASSPLDRGKQFF.

Of note for this clone: Different DNA sequences within this sample yield the same CDR3. The chain carries TRBV30 and TRBJ2-7; 9 positions match TRBD1. Looked up from germline, CDR1 is GTSNPN and CDR2 is SVGIG (reference sequence). The CDR3 runs to 14 residues. After removal of 0 bases from V and 2 bases from J, the junction contained 2 bases not matched to a gene. CDR3 coding DNA: TGTGCCTGGAGTGTAGGGACAGGGACCTACGAGCAGTACTTC. As protein: CAWSVGTGTYEQYF.

The rearrangement joins TRBV6-1 to TRBJ2-1, with 12 bases identical to TRBD2. The CDR3 is 16 residues long. Germline assignment: CDR1 MNHNS and CDR2 SASEGT. V dropped 2 bases and J dropped 4; count of bases not matched to a gene: 3. For the CDR3, the DNA is TGTGCCAGCAGTGAACTCCTAGCGGGAGGGTACAATGAGCAGTTCTTC. Translating gives CASSELLAGGYNEQFF.

This rearrangement joins TRBV7-2 to TRBJ1-5, with a possible D match to TRBD1 (6 bases). The germline V gene encodes CDR1 SGHTA and CDR2 FQGNSA. The CDR3 consists of 17 residues. With 5 bases removed from V and 1 base from J, the gap between germline ends came to 18 bases. The CDR3 DNA reads as TGTGCCAGCAGCATAATTGGGGGCACGGGCAGCAATCAGCCCCAGCATTTT. This sequence encodes CASSIIGGTGSNQPQHF. The whole variable domain, filled in from reference TRBV7-2 and TRBJ1-5, reads GAGVSQSPSNKVTEKGKDVELRCDPISGHTALYWYRQSLGQGLEFLIYFQGNSAPDKSGLPSDRFSAERTGGSVSTLTIQRTQQEDSAVYLCASSIIGGTGSNQPQHFGDGTRLSIL.

The chain employs TRBV18 and TRBJ1-4; 7 bases map to TRBD1. CDR1 and CDR2 from the germline V gene are KGHSH and LQKENI. The ends lost 3 bases at V and 10 bases at J; junction bases unmatched: 20. This CDR3 spans 18 amino acids. Here the CDR3 DNA reads TGTGCCAGCTCACCCGCGGAACAGGGGCCTGGGGATTGGATAAAACTGTTTTTT. Encoded protein: CASSPAEQGPGDWIKLFF.

This chain uses TRBV10-3 with TRBJ2-2, with TRBD2 identical over 10 bases. This CDR3 contains 14 residues. Germline values: CDR1 ENHRY, CDR2 SYGVKD. V lost 6 bases to trimming and J lost 5 bases; unmatched junction nucleotides: 3. CDR3 loop: CAISRTSGTGELFF. CDR3 nucleotides: TGTGCCATCAGCAGGACTAGCGGTACCGGGGAGCTGTTTTTT.

This chain uses TRBV7-9 with TRBJ1-2; D call uncertain. The CDR3 contains 14 residues. V was shortened by 7 bases and J by 0 bases, with 12 bases between the two germline ends. The V gene's germline CDR1 is SEHNR and CDR2 FQNEAQ (reference sequence). CDR3 protein: CASTKTGTNYGYTF. Written as DNA, the CDR3 is TGTGCCAGCACAAAAACCGGGACTAACTATGGCTACACCTTC.

The chain uses TRBV11-2 and TRBJ2-7; TRBD2 might be the D (5 bases). Looked up from germline, CDR1 is SGHAT and CDR2 is FQNNGV. Trimming removed 5 bases at V and 8 bases at J, with 19 bases between. The CDR3 length is 14 residues. The DNA of the CDR3 is TGTGCCAGCAGCCCCTCGGGGATCTCTACGAAGCAGTACGTC. Residues: CASSPSGISTKQYV.

This chain uses TRBV11-2 with TRBJ2-6; the D gene is possibly TRBD1 (6 bases). The CDR3 is 16 residues long. In germline, CDR1 is SGHAT, CDR2 FQNNGV. The ends were cut back, 5 bases at V and 0 bases at J, with 11 bases in the middle. CDR3 nucleotide sequence: TGTGCCAGCAGCCCCAGGGGATACTCTGGGGCCAACGTCCTGACTTTC. This translates into CASSPRGYSGANVLTF.

V is TRBV7-9 and J is TRBJ1-2, with 7 bases identical to TRBD1. With V trimmed by 1 base and J by 3 bases, 2 bases remained unmatched. The CDR3 spans 14 residues. Germline V gene data show CDR1 as SEHNR and CDR2 as FQNEAQ (reference sequence). The CDR3 here is CASSLGTGHYGYTF. Here the CDR3 DNA reads TGTGCCAGCAGCTTAGGGACAGGCCACTATGGCTACACCTTC.

The rearrangement joins TRBV9 to TRBJ2-3; 11 bases agree with TRBD2. The CDR3 has 19 amino acids. Germline V gene lookup returns CDR1 SGDLS and CDR2 YYNGEE. The V gene end was trimmed by 4 bases and the J gene end by 1 base; junction bases not matched to a gene: 14. CDR3 in DNA: TGTGCCAGCAGCACGAGTCTACCTGAACTAGCGGGAGGCACAGATACGCAGTATTTT. This codes for CASSTSLPELAGGTDTQYF. The whole variable domain, filled in from reference TRBV9 and TRBJ2-3, reads DSGVTQTPKHLITATGQRVTLRCSPRSGDLSVYWYQQSLDQGLQFLIQYYNGEERAKGNILERFSAQQFPDLHSELNLSSLELGDSALYFCASSTSLPELAGGTDTQYFGPGTRLTVL.

This clone was counted at least ten times. The chain couples TRBV9 to TRBJ1-2; D is possibly TRBD1 (6 bases). Trimming left V 3 bases short and J 4 bases short, with 22 bases between. This CDR3 contains 17 residues. Germline loops: CDR1 SGDLS, CDR2 YYNGEE. Written as DNA, the CDR3 is TGTGCCAGCAGCGGGGGAAGACAGGAAGCCTCGATCTATGGCTACACCTTC. Encoded protein: CASSGGRQEASIYGYTF.

The chain links TRBV10-2 to TRBJ2-7; no clear D. Trimming took off 6 bases at V and 0 bases at J, with 15 bases between the two ends. This CDR3 region has 15 residues. Per the germline V gene, CDR1 is WSHSY and CDR2 is SAAADI. Here the CDR3 DNA reads TGCGCCAGCAGCGACAACCCGCAGGCCTCCTACGAGCAGTACGTC. Translating it yields CASSDNPQASYEQYV.

The V call is TRBV13, the J call TRBJ2-2; 10 positions match TRBD2. Germline CDR1 is PRHDT and CDR2 is FYEKMQ (reference sequence). The V segment lost 5 bases and the J segment 4 bases; nucleotides outside the gene matches: 7. This CDR3 is 16 amino acids long. The CDR3 DNA reads TGTGCCAGCAGCCCGAGCGGGAGGGCCGTCACCGGGGAGCTGTTTTTT. The encoded protein is CASSPSGRAVTGELFF. Filled out from reference TRBV13 and TRBJ2-2, the complete variable domain reads AAGVIQSPRHLIKEKRETATLKCYPIPRHDTVYWYQQGPGQDPQFLISFYEKMQSDKGSIPDRFSAQQFSDYHSELNMSSLELGDSALYFCASSPSGRAVTGELFFGEGSRLTVL.

V usage is TRBV2 and J usage is TRBJ2-3; 9 positions agree with TRBD2. J lost 0 bases, V lost 9 bases, and 13 bases had no gene match. CDR1 SNHLY and CDR2 FYNNEI come from the germline V gene. The CDR3 is 17 amino acids. The CDR3 is CASPRGGLALSTDTQYF. The CDR3 DNA follows: TGTGCCAGTCCGCGGGGGGGCCTGGCCCTTAGCACAGATACGCAGTATTTT.

This chain uses TRBV5-6 with TRBJ2-7, with 8 bases aligning to TRBD1. This CDR3 has 15 residues. In germline, CDR1 is SGHDT, CDR2 YYEEEE. Unmatched junction bases numbered 8, after V lost 2 bases and J lost 4 bases. The CDR3 loop reads CASSFRTGIFYEQYF. CDR3 nucleotide sequence: TGTGCCAGCAGCTTTCGGACAGGGATTTTTTACGAGCAGTACTTC.

The chain joins TRBV19 to TRBJ1-1; D is unresolved. Germline values: CDR1 LNHDA, CDR2 SQIVND (reference sequence). Trimming took 1 base from V and 1 from J, leaving 13 bases between them. This CDR3 has 16 residues. CDR3 sequence: CASSIVGQIGNTEAFF. DNA of the CDR3: TGTGCCAGTAGTATAGTTGGCCAGATTGGGAACACTGAAGCTTTCTTT. The full variable domain, completed using reference TRBV19 and TRBJ1-1, is DGGITQSPKYLFRKEGQNVTLSCEQNLNHDAMYWYRQDPGQGLRLIYYSQIVNDFQKGDIAEGYSVSREKKESFPLTVTSAQKNPTAFYLCASSIVGQIGNTEAFFGQGTRLTVV.

The rearrangement uses TRBV27 and TRBJ2-1; TRBD2 is a possible D gene (5 bases). Germline V CDR1 and CDR2: MNHEY, SMNVEV (reference sequence). This CDR3 has 13 residues. V dropped 4 bases and J dropped 15 bases, with 19 bases sitting between them. CDR3 nucleotides: TGTGCCAGCAGTTCGGTGTCGGGGAGTTGGTTGTTCTTC. Translation gives CASSSVSGSWLFF.

This clone has just one count. The V and J genes are TRBV4-1 and TRBJ2-7; TRBD2 agrees at 7 bases. The CDR3 has 16 residues. V shed 1 base and J 2 bases; nucleotides not matched to a gene: 8. Germline V CDR1 and CDR2: MGHRA, YSYEKL. In DNA, the CDR3 is TGCGCCAGCAGCCAAGCCAATCTAGCGGCTACCTACGAGCAGTACTTC. Its translation: CASSQANLAATYEQYF.

The chain recombines TRBV15 with TRBJ2-3; TRBD2 might be the D (6 bases). The length of the CDR3 is 15 residues. Trimming took off 0 bases at V and 6 bases at J, with 13 bases between the two ends. CDR1 is LNHNV and CDR2 is YYDKDF in the germline V gene (reference sequence). CDR3 sequence (DNA): TGTGCCACCAGCAGAGATCTCCGGGAGCTCGATACGCAGTATTTT. Protein: CATSRDLRELDTQYF.

This chain connects TRBV19 to TRBJ1-3, with 8 bases that match TRBD1. The germline V gene encodes CDR1 LNHDA and CDR2 SQIVND (reference sequence). The CDR3 extends over 15 amino acids. The V gene end was trimmed by 6 bases and the J gene end by 1 base; junction bases not matched to a gene: 5. The CDR3 loop is CASSPQGVSGNTIYF. The CDR3 nucleotides read TGTGCCAGTAGCCCACAGGGGGTGTCTGGAAACACCATATATTTT.